This T cell receptor (beta chain) was profiled in a study of T-cell reconstitution after alpha-beta-depleted transplantation in children. General observations from the study: Among T cells one year after transplant, newly produced cells accounted for most counts and diversity. Some patients' high day-60 TCRbeta diversity was attributed to recipient cells surviving conditioning.

Library preparation (for TCRbeta) was performed with unique molecular identifiers. Each CDR3 protein is one row after TCRdb ran MiXCR on the PCR reads. There are about 900,000 distinct CDR3 sequences in the sample; 25% to 30% occur only once, and about 28% lies in the top ten. This clonotype was picked up many times. Its antigen is unidentified. CDR3 size: 15 residues. Trimming pared 6 bases from V and 0 bases from J, leaving 15 bases between. J is TRBJ2-7 and V is TRBV12-3 or TRBV12-4, with a tentative D call TRBD2 (6 bases). The TCR sequence derives from a boy in the first two years of life who had a stem cell transplant for SCID, so the T cells may come from the graft donor. This specimen consisted of PBMCs, mostly from graft donor cells, obtained 360 days after TCRalphabeta/CD19-depleted stem cell transplant. The CDR3 protein is CASSPGLSSSYEQYF. CDR3 DNA sequence: TGTGCCAGCAGCCCTGGACTAAGCAGCTCCTACGAGCAGTACTTC.